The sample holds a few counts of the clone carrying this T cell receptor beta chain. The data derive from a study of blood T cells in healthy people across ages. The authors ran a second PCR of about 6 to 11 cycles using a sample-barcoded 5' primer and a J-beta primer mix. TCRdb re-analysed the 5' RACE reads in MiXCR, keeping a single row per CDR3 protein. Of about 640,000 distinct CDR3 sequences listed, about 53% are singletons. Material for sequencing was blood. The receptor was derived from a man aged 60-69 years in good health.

CDR3 loop: CASSFRVGQAETQYF. CDR3 DNA: TGTGCCAGCAGCTTCCGGGTGGGACAGGCGGAGACCCAGTACTTC. This chain links TRBV7-2 with TRBJ2-7, with 8 nucleotides matching TRBD1. The J call may be faulty, since TRBJ2-5 better matches the DNA end. Per germline, CDR1 SGHTA and CDR2 FQGNSA. The CDR3 is made up of 15 amino acids.